Below, 28 T cell receptor beta chains from the same sample are listed, as sequenced in a study of blood T cell repertoires in COVID-19. The data were produced by immunoSEQ multiplex PCR, yet TCRdb's version contains in-frame clones alone and is incomplete. There are about 290,000 clones in the sample; roughly 89% occur only once, and about 0.94% lies in the top ten. Sample: peripheral blood. The source of these receptors is a woman in her 40s who had recovered from COVID-19.

This clone was counted between two and nine times. The chain uses TRBV9 and TRBJ2-2; D not certain. Trimming shortened V by 4 bases and J by 6 bases, and 13 bases separated the two germline ends. Germline CDR1 SGDLS, CDR2 YYNGEE. CDR3 size: 14 residues. The CDR3 DNA sequence: TGTGCCAGCAGCCCAACGCTAGGTGCCGGGGAGCTGTTTTTT. Protein product: CASSPTLGAGELFF.

This chain uses TRBV5-5 with TRBJ2-2, with D perhaps matching TRBD1 (6 bases). The V gene lost 4 bases and the J gene lost 2 bases, with 12 bases spanning the gap. CDR1 SGHKS and CDR2 YYEKEE come from the germline V gene (reference sequence). There are 15 residues in the CDR3. In nucleotides, the CDR3 is TGTGCCAGCAGCGCCGGGACATTTAACACCGGGGAGCTGTTTTTT. Translating it yields CASSAGTFNTGELFF. The full variable domain, with the rest looked up from reference TRBV5-5 and TRBJ2-2, is DAGVTQSPTHLIKTRGQQVTLRCSPISGHKSVSWYQQVLGQGPQFIFQYYEKEERGRGNFPDRFSARQFPNYSSELNVNALLLGDSALYLCASSAGTFNTGELFFGEGSRLTVL.

The V gene is TRBV18, the J gene TRBJ1-1, with 11 nucleotides matching TRBD1. J gave up 6 bases and V 3 bases, and 9 bases lay outside the gene matches. The CDR3 contains 16 residues. Germline V CDR1 and CDR2: KGHSH, LQKENI. The CDR3 DNA reads as TGTGCCAGCTCACCGTATCTCTCGGGACAGGGGGCTGAAGCTTTCTTT. Translating gives CASSPYLSGQGAEAFF.

The V and J genes are TRBV6-1 and TRBJ2-7, with TRBD2 matching 9 bases. The CDR3 has 19 residues. Losses at the gene ends were 2 bases for V and 2 bases for J; bases not matched to a gene: 16. Germline V CDR1 and CDR2: MNHNS, SASEGT. CDR3 amino acids: CASSEFKRGLAGLTYEQYF. The CDR3 bases are TGTGCCAGCAGTGAATTCAAGCGGGGTCTAGCGGGACTCACCTACGAGCAGTACTTC.

The CDR3 nucleotides are TGTGCCAGCAGACCTGCGGGAGTGACGACAGATACGCAGTATTTT. Translated, it gives CASRPAGVTTDTQYF. The V and J genes are TRBV7-2 and TRBJ2-3, with 7 positions matching TRBD2. CDR3 size: 15 residues. V lost 6 bases to trimming and J lost 3 bases; unmatched junction nucleotides: 9. CDR1 and CDR2 from the germline V gene are SGHTA and FQGNSA.

This CDR3 reads CATGGHHANTGELFF. The CDR3 DNA sequence: TGTGCCACTGGGGGACACCACGCGAACACCGGGGAGCTGTTTTTT. The rearrangement uses TRBV10-3 and TRBJ2-2, with D possibly TRBD1 on 6 matching bases. The length of the CDR3 is 15 residues. The germline gives CDR1 ENHRY, CDR2 SYGVKD. The V and J ends lost 10 bases and 0 bases respectively, with 15 bases between them.

This rearrangement joins TRBV28 to TRBJ2-1, with 8 positions matching TRBD2. The germline V gene encodes CDR1 MDHEN and CDR2 SYDVKM. The CDR3 loop spans 15 amino acids. With V trimmed by 5 bases and J by 1 base, 4 bases remained unmatched. This chain's CDR3 is CASSQGLGSYNEQFF. The CDR3 DNA is TGTGCCAGCAGTCAGGGACTAGGTTCCTACAATGAGCAGTTCTTC.

The chain couples TRBV5-1 to TRBJ2-1, with TRBD1 identical over 7 bases. The CDR3 extends over 15 amino acids. CDR1 is SGHRS and CDR2 is YFSETQ in the germline V gene. V was clipped by 1 base and J by 5 bases; unmatched bases: 6. The CDR3 loop is CASSLYRGSHNEQFF. The CDR3 DNA is TGCGCCAGCAGCTTGTACAGGGGTTCTCACAATGAGCAGTTCTTC.

The rearrangement links TRBV28 to TRBJ1-5; 8 bases map to TRBD1. CDR3 length equals 15 residues. With 8 bases clipped from V and 6 bases from J, the junction kept 12 bases outside the gene matches. Germline values: CDR1 MDHEN, CDR2 SYDVKM. CDR3 bases: TGTGCCAGCCTTTTCGCAGGACAGGGTTCTCAGCCCCAGCATTTT. This translates into CASLFAGQGSQPQHF.

This clone is a singleton in its sample. The rearrangement joins TRBV7-3 to TRBJ2-2; 9 positions agree with TRBD2. The CDR3 is made up of 16 amino acids. Germline loops: CDR1 SGHTA, CDR2 FQGTGA. V dropped 1 base and J dropped 4; count of bases not matched to a gene: 4. The CDR3 reads CASSLNGAGGTGELFF. As DNA, the CDR3 is TGTGCCAGCAGCTTAAACGGAGCGGGAGGCACCGGGGAGCTGTTTTTT.

This sequence joins TRBV7-9 and TRBJ2-3, with D unclear. The germline CDR1 and CDR2 sequences are SEHNR and FQNEAQ (reference sequence). The V end was cut by 5 bases, the J end by 2 bases, with 17 bases between. CDR3 size: 16 residues. CDR3 region: CASSHPNLTHTDTQYF. CDR3 DNA sequence: TGTGCCAGCAGCCACCCGAACCTTACACACACAGATACGCAGTATTTT.

This rearrangement joins TRBV27 to TRBJ1-4; D ambiguous. Germline-derived CDR1 and CDR2 are MNHEY and SMNVEV (reference sequence). The V end was cut by 5 bases, the J end by 8 bases, with 15 bases between. The CDR3 runs to 14 residues. The CDR3 reads CASSPIGEREKLFF. The CDR3 DNA sequence: TGTGCCAGCAGTCCAATCGGGGAACGGGAAAAACTGTTTTTT.

The chain employs TRBV5-5 and TRBJ1-1; 8 nucleotides match TRBD1. V shed 4 bases, J shed 7 bases, and the junction held 9 bases outside the gene matches. Germline V CDR1 and CDR2: SGHKS, YYEKEE (reference sequence). This CDR3 is 14 amino acids long. The chain's CDR3 is CASSLMGQEIEAFF. The CDR3 nucleotides read TGTGCCAGCAGCCTAATGGGACAGGAGATTGAAGCTTTCTTT.

The chain couples TRBV7-9 to TRBJ2-7, with 9 bases that match TRBD2. The CDR3 spans 15 residues. CDR1 is SEHNR, CDR2 FQNEAQ, per germline (reference sequence). The trim removed 5 bases at V and 5 bases at J, leaving 10 bases unmatched. The CDR3 loop reads CASSQRGREGHEQYF. CDR3 sequence (DNA): TGTGCCAGCAGCCAAAGAGGGCGGGAGGGACACGAGCAGTACTTC.

The chain has TRBV5-1 and TRBJ2-3; a possible D gene is TRBD2 (6 bases). The CDR3 loop spans 16 amino acids. V lost 3 bases and J lost 0, with 14 bases in between. Germline V gene sequence: CDR1 SGHRS, CDR2 YFSETQ. In DNA form, the CDR3 reads TGCGCCAGCAGCTCAGTAGCGGAAGGGAGCACAGATACGCAGTATTTT. Translation gives CASSSVAEGSTDTQYF.

This sequence joins TRBV3-1 (or the pseudogene TRBV3-2) and TRBJ1-6; D unclear. The CDR3 is 14 amino acids. Germline CDR1 reads LGHDT; CDR2 reads YNNKEL (reference sequence). Trimming removed 2 bases from V and 8 bases from J, with 10 bases in between. In nucleotides, the CDR3 is TGTGCCAGCAGCCAACAGTTCCCCTATTCACCCCTCCACTTT. Its translation is CASSQQFPYSPLHF.

This clone was found once. The rearrangement uses TRBV6-5 and TRBJ2-3, with 8 nucleotides matching TRBD1. V shed 6 bases, J shed 3 bases, and the junction held 8 bases outside the gene matches. The CDR3 spans 15 residues. Per germline, CDR1 MNHEY and CDR2 SVGAGI. CDR3: CASRVTGVRTDTQYF. For the CDR3, the DNA is TGTGCCAGCAGGGTGACAGGGGTAAGAACAGATACGCAGTATTTT.

CDR3: CASSSPPGQGPNEQYF. The CDR3 DNA reads as TGTGCCAGTAGTAGCCCCCCGGGACAGGGCCCCAACGAGCAGTACTTC. The genes are TRBV19 and TRBJ2-7; 9 bases map to TRBD1. In germline, CDR1 is LNHDA, CDR2 SQIVND (reference sequence). CDR3 length: 16 amino acids. V lost 4 bases, J lost 5 bases, and 12 bases stayed unmatched.

This chain joins TRBV11-2 and TRBJ2-5, with 8 bases matching TRBD2. The CDR3 has 14 residues. The germline V gene encodes CDR1 SGHAT and CDR2 FQNNGV. V trimming: 5 bases; J trimming: 5 bases; junction bases outside the gene matches: 7. The CDR3 region is CASSTGTSGETQYF. The CDR3 DNA reads as TGTGCCAGCAGCACCGGGACTAGTGGGGAGACCCAGTACTTC.

The rearrangement links TRBV4-1 to TRBJ2-7; possibly TRBD2 for D (6 bases). In germline, CDR1 is MGHRA, CDR2 YSYEKL. The CDR3 consists of 16 residues. The V gene lost 0 bases and the J gene lost 4 bases, with 16 bases spanning the gap. The CDR3 DNA reads TGCGCCAGCAGCCAAGAAGCGTACGGGAGCGGGTACGAGCAGTACTTC. Encoded protein: CASSQEAYGSGYEQYF.

V is TRBV4-1 and J is TRBJ2-7; 9 nucleotides match TRBD1. From germline, CDR1 is MGHRA and CDR2 YSYEKL. CDR3 size: 15 residues. V lost 2 bases, J lost 4 bases, and 6 bases stayed unmatched. The CDR3 DNA reads as TGCGCCAGCAGCCAAAGGGTGACAGGGGGATACGAGCAGTACTTC. It is translated as CASSQRVTGGYEQYF.

This clone was seen only once. The chain joins TRBV3-1 (or the pseudogene TRBV3-2) to TRBJ2-1, with TRBD2 matching over 16 bases. V shed 2 bases and J 5 bases; nucleotides not matched to a gene: 9. Germline V gene data show CDR1 as LGHDT and CDR2 as YNNKEL (reference sequence). CDR3 length: 19 residues. Here the CDR3 reads CASSQRQGTSGRGHNEQFF. In nucleotides, the CDR3 is TGTGCCAGCAGCCAACGCCAAGGGACTAGCGGGAGGGGACACAATGAGCAGTTCTTC.

This chain uses TRBV30 with TRBJ2-2; 13 bases map to TRBD2. CDR1 and CDR2 from the germline V gene are GTSNPN and SVGIG (reference sequence). Germline trimming cut 0 bases from V and 4 bases from J; bases unmatched to any gene: 11. This CDR3 is built from 19 residues. CDR3 DNA: TGTGCCTGGAGTGTACGGGCACTAGCGGGAGGGCCGTCCACCGGGGAGCTGTTTTTT. Translation gives CAWSVRALAGGPSTGELFF. Together with reference TRBV30 and TRBJ2-2, the CDR3 gives the full variable domain: SQTIHQWPATLVQPVGSPLSLECTVEGTSNPNLYWYRQAAGRGLQLLFYSVGIGQISSEVPQNLSASRPQDRQFILSSKKLLLSDSGFYLCAWSVRALAGGPSTGELFFGEGSRLTVL.

This clone came up once. The chain recombines TRBV10-3 with TRBJ2-7; 9 nucleotides match TRBD1. J gave up 4 bases and V 2 bases, and 3 bases lay outside the gene matches. The CDR3 contains 14 residues. CDR1 is ENHRY, CDR2 SYGVKD, per germline. The CDR3 DNA is TGTGCCATCAGTGAGAACAGGGGGCAATACGAGCAGTACTTC. Protein: CAISENRGQYEQYF.

J is TRBJ2-3 and V is TRBV5-1; 8 bases align to TRBD2. The CDR3 is made up of 17 amino acids. CDR1 and CDR2 (germline): SGHRS, YFSETQ. Losses at the gene ends were 0 bases for V and 3 bases for J; bases not matched to a gene: 9. The CDR3 protein is CASSLGLAGLATDTQYF. As DNA, the CDR3 is TGCGCCAGCAGCTTGGGTCTAGCGGGTTTAGCAACAGATACGCAGTATTTT.

V usage is TRBV7-9 and J usage is TRBJ2-7; D is perhaps TRBD2 (6 bases). This CDR3 comprises 16 residues. V was shortened by 4 bases and J by 0 bases, with 16 bases between the two germline ends. Germline V gene sequence: CDR1 SEHNR, CDR2 FQNEAQ (reference sequence). CDR3 coding DNA: TGTGCCAGCAGCTCTCCCGGCGGGACCGACTCCTACGAGCAGTACTTC. Its translation is CASSSPGGTDSYEQYF.

V and J are TRBV18 and TRBJ2-7; D is possibly TRBD1 (6 bases). The germline gives CDR1 KGHSH, CDR2 LQKENI. The germline V and J ends were trimmed by 5 bases and 3 bases, with 14 bases remaining between them. This CDR3 comprises 14 residues. CDR3: CASSVELQGYEQYF. As DNA, the CDR3 is TGTGCCAGCTCAGTAGAACTACAGGGCTACGAGCAGTACTTC.

The gene calls are TRBV6-4 and TRBJ2-3, with TRBD2 matching 7 bases. V lost 5 bases, J lost 2 bases, and 7 bases stayed unmatched. Per germline, CDR1 MRHNA and CDR2 SNTAGT. The CDR3 is made up of 15 amino acids. The CDR3 region has the DNA TGTGCCAGCAGTAAAACTAGCGTCCTCACAGATACGCAGTATTTT. Translation gives CASSKTSVLTDTQYF.